In its sample, the clone carrying this TCR beta chain was seen many times. Its target is not known. This beta chain is an unintended read in a library built for alpha chains; its size means little. This specimen comes from a study of spatial heterogeneity in lung cancer. V lost 3 bases, J lost 1 base, and 7 bases stayed unmatched. The CDR3 has 16 residues. Germline lookup yields CDR1 MNHNS and CDR2 SASEGT. Regarding the study as a whole: Ubiquitous and regional expanded TCR counts tracked ubiquitous and regional nonsynonymous mutations, respectively. Expanded alpha and beta TCR counts within tumors tracked tumor mutation counts.

MiXCR, run by TCRdb on the 5' RACE reads, gives a single entry per CDR3 protein. The sample contains fewer than 20,000 distinct CDR3 sequences, roughly 5.8% of which appear only once. Stated time point: sample taken at primary tumor resection. The rearrangement joins TRBV6-1 to TRBJ2-5; TRBD1 matches at 8 bases. The specimen comprised lung tumor tissue, sampled at surgery. This TCR was recovered from a female donor with early-stage non-small cell lung cancer. DNA of the CDR3: TGTGCCAGCAGTGATGACAGGGGCGGCCTCCAAGAGACCCAGTACTTC. Translating it yields CASSDDRGGLQETQYF.